This TCR beta chain comes out of a study of beta chain features in type 1 diabetes (dated by TCRdb to 2016 to 2019). For the study in its entirety: Mean age, gender distribution, total cell number and subset yield were not different between patients and healthy donors. A total of 100 million to 140 million sorted cells were examined across all samples, and the number of cells per subset was strongly correlated with RNA yield. The study compared TCRB repertoires of sorted circulating CD4+ T cell subsets between recently diagnosed type 1 diabetes patients and matched healthy donors. Regulatory and stem cell-like memory subsets were obtained from only 8 patients and about 8 healthy donors, while naive and central memory subsets were obtained from all 28 donors. Broad study findings and their caveats: At VDJ recombination sites, type 1 diabetes patients had fewer insertions and more deleted nucleotides, which implies abnormalities in thymic rearrangement. In all four CD4+ subsets, TCRB CDR3 length was moderately but significantly shorter in type 1 diabetes patients. Only small numbers of individuals were included in the HLA sub-analyses, which left unresolved whether HLA type had any influence on TCRB rearrangement. PCR might favor shorter templates, but patient and control samples were amplified and corrected together, so any skew would affect both groups equally. Because cDNA was sequenced instead of genomic DNA, highly expressing activated cells could be over-represented, though the groups showed no difference in activation or CD3 levels. The naive, central memory and regulatory TCRB repertoires appeared to resemble one another more closely among patients than among healthy donors.

A single peripheral blood draw of roughly 0.11 L on average was collected from each donor into heparinised tubes. Naive, central memory, regulatory and stem cell-like memory CD4+ T cells were sorted on a BD FACSAria II using a panel including CD45RO, CCR7, CD25, CD127, CD95 and CD27. Every sorted population had a purity above 95%. PBMCs were isolated immediately by Lymphoprep density gradient centrifugation and stained directly without culture. Samples were stained and sorted in pairs, with one healthy donor and one patient per experiment, so that batch effects were minimized. The entire amount of isolated RNA was reverse transcribed using the High Capacity cDNA Reverse Transcription Kit, so the sequenced TCRB transcripts were expressed ones. Deep immunoSEQ sequencing was applied to naive, central memory and regulatory T cell samples, giving an average of about 3.6 million total reads per sample. Sorted cells were lysed in RLT buffer and RNA was extracted with DNase-treated RNeasy Micro or Mini kits, depending on cell number. Each cell subset was processed separately to prevent cross-contamination, with patient and healthy donor samples processed together. Using the immunoSEQ multiplex PCR, TCRB sequences were amplified from cDNA into 87-bp fragments spanning the CDR3 region. Sequencing of the amplicons was performed on the Illumina HiSeq platform. For the original study's pipeline: Synthetic template baselines were used to correct PCR bias computationally, reads within Hamming distance 2 were collapsed together, and singletons that could not be merged were discarded. By aligning reads against IMGT, V, D and J genes, CDR3 length, and insertions or deletions at six rearrangement sites were assigned. Within each subset, clonotype counts were normalized to sorted cell number, and only after that were true diversity and Gini coefficients computed with the tcR R package. Repertoire sharing was quantified using the overlap coefficient calculated on TCRB nucleotide sequences. Out-of-frame TCRB sequences from naive cells were analyzed to stand in for the pre-selection repertoire. Not all clones reach the TCRdb copy of this immuneACCESS table, which keeps in-frame sequences only. Checked studies attribute under half of the gap to unresolved V genes and leave the rest unexplained. That table furnishes V, J and clone size, whereas the DNA furnished D and trimming. The sample table shows 810,000 or so clones, and roughly 15% are seen once. The ten largest clonotypes hold roughly 0.025% of the sample.

Counted from cysteine to phenylalanine, this CDR3 has 15 amino acids. The CDR3 DNA has 45 bases and is translated from base 1. V and J are trimmed by 5 bases and 3 bases, and the gene matches miss 10 bases of the junction. Via the germline V gene (reference sequence), CDR1 is SEHNR and CDR2 FQNEAQ. The table lists this clone with a few counts. What antigen it recognizes has not been identified. The sample holds no much larger clone one base away, and base qualities are not on file. The sample taken for sequencing was naive CD4+ T cells from blood. What this sample's cell subset or site label stands for: true naive CD4+ T cells. This receptor chain uses TRBV7-9 and TRBJ2-7; a stretch of 7 junction bases matches TRBD2. The clonotype comes from a woman aged 18-29 years in good health. The DNA reads as follows: TGTGCCAGCAGCGGAGGGGCGGGAGAACGCTACGAGCAGTACTTC. It translates to CASSGGAGERYEQYF.